This T cell receptor (beta chain) derives from a study of T cell changes during pregnancy in multiple sclerosis. Deletions cut 4 bases from V and 3 bases from J, with 13 bases between. The CDR3 is made up of 15 amino acids. This table comes from immunoSEQ multiplex PCR, and its TCRdb copy is limited to in-frame clones, with some not included. Altogether some 77,000 clones are present, roughly 92% being singletons, with the ten largest covering approximately 2.1%. The rearrangement joins TRBV23-1 to TRBJ2-1, with D possibly matching TRBD2 (6 bases). TRBV23-1 is sorted into the ORF group, with uncertain function. The source is a female donor in good health, enrolled as a control in a pregnancy study. This material consisted of peripheral blood, taken in the second trimester of pregnancy. The CDR3 protein is CASSLRGGRYNEQFF. Here the CDR3 DNA reads TGCGCCAGCAGTCTTCGCGGAGGGCGCTACAATGAGCAGTTCTTC.